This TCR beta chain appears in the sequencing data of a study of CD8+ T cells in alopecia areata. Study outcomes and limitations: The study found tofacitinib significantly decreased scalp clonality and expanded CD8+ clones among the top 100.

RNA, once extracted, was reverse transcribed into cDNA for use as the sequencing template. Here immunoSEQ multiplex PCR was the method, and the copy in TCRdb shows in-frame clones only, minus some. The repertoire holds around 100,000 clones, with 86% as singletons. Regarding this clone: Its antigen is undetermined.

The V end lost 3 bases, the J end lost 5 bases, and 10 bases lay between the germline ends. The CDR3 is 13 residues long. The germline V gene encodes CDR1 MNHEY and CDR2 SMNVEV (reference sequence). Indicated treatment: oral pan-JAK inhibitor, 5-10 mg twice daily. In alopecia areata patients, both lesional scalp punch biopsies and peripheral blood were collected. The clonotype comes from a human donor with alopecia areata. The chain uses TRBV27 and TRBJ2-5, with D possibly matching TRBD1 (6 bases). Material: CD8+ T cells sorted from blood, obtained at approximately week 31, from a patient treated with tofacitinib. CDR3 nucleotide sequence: TGTGCCAGCAGTTTGGATAGGGGGGAGACCCAGTACTTC. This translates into CASSLDRGETQYF.